Presented here are 2 T cell receptor beta chains from one specimen sequenced in a study of T cell responses to AZD1222 COVID-19 vaccine. Assay: immunoSEQ multiplex PCR; the TCRdb copy retains only in-frame clones and omits some. This sample yields nearly 110,000 clones, of which 87% are seen a single time; approximately 4.5% belongs to the top ten. This sample comprised peripheral blood, obtained on day 0 of AZD1222 vaccination. These receptors were collected from an adult in good health.

This chain joins TRBV5-1 and TRBJ1-2, with 11 bases fitting TRBD1. The CDR3 contains 15 residues. The germline V gene has CDR1 SGHRS and CDR2 YFSETQ. J lost 6 bases, V lost 4 bases, and 8 bases had no gene match. The CDR3 here is CASSQRGTGGHGYTF. In DNA form, the CDR3 reads TGCGCCAGCAGCCAGCGAGGGACAGGGGGACATGGCTACACCTTC.

The V gene is TRBV9, the J gene TRBJ1-6, with 11 nucleotides matching TRBD1. In germline, CDR1 is SGDLS, CDR2 YYNGEE. This CDR3 is built from 13 residues. V lost 7 bases, J lost 10 bases, and 4 bases stayed unmatched. CDR3 protein: CASGQGAGSPLHF. The CDR3 DNA is TGTGCCAGCGGACAGGGGGCAGGCTCACCCCTCCACTTT. The whole variable domain, filled in from reference TRBV9 and TRBJ1-6, reads DSGVTQTPKHLITATGQRVTLRCSPRSGDLSVYWYQQSLDQGLQFLIQYYNGEERAKGNILERFSAQQFPDLHSELNLSSLELGDSALYFCASGQGAGSPLHFGNGTRLTVT.